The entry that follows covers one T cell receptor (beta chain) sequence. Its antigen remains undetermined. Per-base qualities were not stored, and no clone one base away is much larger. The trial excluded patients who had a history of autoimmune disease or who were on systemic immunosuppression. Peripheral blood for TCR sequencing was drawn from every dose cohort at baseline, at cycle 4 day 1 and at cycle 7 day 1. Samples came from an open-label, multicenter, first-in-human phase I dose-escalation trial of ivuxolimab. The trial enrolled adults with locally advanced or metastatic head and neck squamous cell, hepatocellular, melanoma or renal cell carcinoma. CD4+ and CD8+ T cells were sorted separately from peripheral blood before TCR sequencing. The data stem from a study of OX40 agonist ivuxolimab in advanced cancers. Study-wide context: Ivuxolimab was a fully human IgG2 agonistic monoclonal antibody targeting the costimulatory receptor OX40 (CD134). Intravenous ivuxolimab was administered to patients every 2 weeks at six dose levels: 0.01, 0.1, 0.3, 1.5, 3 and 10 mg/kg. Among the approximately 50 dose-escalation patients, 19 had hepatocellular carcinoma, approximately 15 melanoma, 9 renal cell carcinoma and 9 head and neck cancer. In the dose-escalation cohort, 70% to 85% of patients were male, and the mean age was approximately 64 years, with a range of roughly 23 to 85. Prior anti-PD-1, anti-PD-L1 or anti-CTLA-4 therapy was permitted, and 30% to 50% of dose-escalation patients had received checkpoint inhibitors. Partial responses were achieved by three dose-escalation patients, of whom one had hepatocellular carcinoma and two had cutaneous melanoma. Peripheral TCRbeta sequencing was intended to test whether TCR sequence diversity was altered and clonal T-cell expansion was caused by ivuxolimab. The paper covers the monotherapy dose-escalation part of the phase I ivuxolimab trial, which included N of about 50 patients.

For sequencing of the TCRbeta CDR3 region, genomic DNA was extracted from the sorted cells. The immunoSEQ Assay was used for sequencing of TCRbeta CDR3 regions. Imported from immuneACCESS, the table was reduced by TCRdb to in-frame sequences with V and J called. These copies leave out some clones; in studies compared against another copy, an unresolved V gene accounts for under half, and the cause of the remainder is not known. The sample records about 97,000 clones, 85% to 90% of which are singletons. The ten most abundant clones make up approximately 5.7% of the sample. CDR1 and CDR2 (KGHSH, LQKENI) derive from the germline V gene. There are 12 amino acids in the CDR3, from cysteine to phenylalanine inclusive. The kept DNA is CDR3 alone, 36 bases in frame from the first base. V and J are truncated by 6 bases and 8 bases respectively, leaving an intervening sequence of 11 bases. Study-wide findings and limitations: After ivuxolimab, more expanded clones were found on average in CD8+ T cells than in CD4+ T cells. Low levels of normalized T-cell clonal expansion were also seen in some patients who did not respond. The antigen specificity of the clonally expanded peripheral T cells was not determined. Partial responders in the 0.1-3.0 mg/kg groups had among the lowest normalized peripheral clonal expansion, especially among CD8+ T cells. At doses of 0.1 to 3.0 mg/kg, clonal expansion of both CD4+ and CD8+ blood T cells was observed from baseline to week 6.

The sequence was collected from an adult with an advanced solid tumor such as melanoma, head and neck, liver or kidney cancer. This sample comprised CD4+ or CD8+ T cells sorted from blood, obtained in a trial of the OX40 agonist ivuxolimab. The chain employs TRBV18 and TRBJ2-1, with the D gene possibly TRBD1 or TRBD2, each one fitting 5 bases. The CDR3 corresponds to CASSRGGDEQFF. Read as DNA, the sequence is TGTGCCAGCTCGAGGGGTGGCGATGAGCAGTTCTTC.